The 25 T cell receptor beta chains given below trace back to one sample, sequenced in a study of control samples from healthy donors and cancer patients. Profiled with immunoSEQ multiplex PCR; TCRdb holds only in-frame clones, not every one. The sample consists of 70,000 to 100,000 clones, roughly 91% of them appearing once. Sequenced input: blood. All receptors come from a man aged 50-60 years in good health.

The chain uses TRBV29-1 and TRBJ1-1; TRBD1 matches at 7 bases. V trimming: 7 bases; J trimming: 6 bases; junction bases outside the gene matches: 5. The germline V gene encodes CDR1 SQVTM and CDR2 ANQGSEA. There are 11 residues in the CDR3. CDR3 DNA sequence: TGCAGCGCCTTTACAGGGGCTGAAGCTTTCTTT. Amino acids: CSAFTGAEAFF.

V gene TRBV5-4 combines with J gene TRBJ1-2; 10 nucleotides align to TRBD1. Trimming at V came to 4 bases and at J to 7 bases, leaving 7 bases not matched to a gene. This CDR3 spans 14 amino acids. CDR1 and CDR2 from the germline V gene are SGHNT and YYREEE (reference sequence). CDR3 residues: CASSDRDRGRGYTF. Written as DNA, the CDR3 is TGTGCCAGCAGCGACCGGGACAGGGGCCGTGGCTACACCTTC.

The rearrangement joins TRBV25-1 to TRBJ1-2, with unresolved D. The CDR3 covers 12 residues. V lost 4 bases and J 5 bases, leaving 8 bases between the germline ends. Per germline, CDR1 MGHDK and CDR2 SYGVNS. CDR3 protein: CASSVGNYGYTF. CDR3 DNA: TGTGCCAGCAGTGTAGGGAATTATGGCTACACCTTC.

A single count supports this clone. The chain couples TRBV6-5 to TRBJ1-4; D not resolved. The CDR3 is 15 residues long. Germline CDR1 reads MNHEY; CDR2 reads SVGAGI. The germline V and J ends were trimmed by 0 bases and 8 bases, with 13 bases remaining between them. The CDR3 region is CASSYSGITREKLFF. For the CDR3, the DNA is TGTGCCAGCAGTTACTCCGGGATTACGCGCGAAAAACTGTTTTTT.

The chain uses TRBV7-9 and TRBJ1-3; tentatively, D is TRBD1 (5 bases). The V and J ends lost 5 bases and 2 bases respectively, with 19 bases between them. Germline V gene data show CDR1 as SEHNR and CDR2 as FQNEAQ (reference sequence). The CDR3 spans 17 residues. CDR3 DNA: TGTGCCAGCAGCGGAATAAAAAGAGGGGCACCTGGAAACACCATATATTTT. Translating gives CASSGIKRGAPGNTIYF.

The chain couples TRBV24-1 to TRBJ1-2; unclear D gene. Deletions cut 4 bases from V and 5 bases from J, with 7 bases between. Germline V gene lookup returns CDR1 KGHDR and CDR2 SFDVKD. The CDR3 runs to 12 residues. This CDR3 is CATSDISYGYTF. The CDR3 DNA follows: TGTGCCACCAGTGACATATCGTATGGCTACACCTTC.

This chain connects TRBV5-4 to TRBJ2-3, with a possible D match to TRBD1 (6 bases). The CDR3 contains 14 residues. Looked up from germline, CDR1 is SGHNT and CDR2 is YYREEE (reference sequence). Between the trimmed V and J ends, which lost 6 bases and 2 bases, there was a span of 13 bases. The CDR3 spells CASTPGHPTDTQYF. CDR3 nucleotides: TGTGCCAGCACCCCGGGACACCCCACAGATACGCAGTATTTT.

The genes are TRBV7-8 and TRBJ2-2, with no clear D. The V and J ends lost 2 bases and 4 bases respectively, with 14 bases between them. The CDR3 has 16 amino acids. CDR1 is SGHVS and CDR2 is FQNEAQ in the germline V gene. The CDR3 DNA reads as TGTGCCAGCAGCTTAACGGGCCAGGTTACCACCGGGGAGCTGTTTTTT. Encoded protein: CASSLTGQVTTGELFF. Full variable domain (remainder filled in from reference TRBV7-8 and TRBJ2-2): GAGVSQSPRYKVAKRGQDVALRCDPISGHVSLFWYQQALGQGPEFLTYFQNEAQLDKSGLPSDRFFAERPEGSVSTLKIQRTQQEDSAVYLCASSLTGQVTTGELFFGEGSRLTVL.

The genes are TRBV21-1 and TRBJ2-1; the table's D gene call, TRBD2, was not cross checked with the DNA. TRBV21-1 represents a pseudogene. The CDR3 is made up of 14 amino acids. CDR3 sequence (DNA): TGTGCCAGCAGCAAAGGTAGCGGCGGGAATGAGCAGTTCTTC. Protein sequence: CASSKGSGGNEQFF.

This sequence joins TRBV29-1 and TRBJ2-7; 7 nucleotides agree with TRBD1. The CDR3 is 15 amino acids. Trimming removed 6 bases from V and 6 bases from J; junction bases left unmatched: 17. Germline assignment: CDR1 SQVTM and CDR2 ANQGSEA. CDR3 in amino acids: CSVIRDSGDLLEQYF. CDR3 nucleotide sequence: TGCAGCGTCATTCGGGACAGTGGCGATTTACTCGAGCAGTACTTC.

This rearrangement joins TRBV5-1 to TRBJ1-1; D may be TRBD1 (5 bases). This CDR3 contains 13 residues. The V end was cut by 5 bases, the J end by 1 base, with 9 bases between. CDR1 is SGHRS and CDR2 is YFSETQ in the germline V gene. The CDR3 protein is CASRQTGNTEAFF. The CDR3 bases are TGCGCCAGCAGACAAACAGGGAACACTGAAGCTTTCTTT.

V and J are TRBV27 and TRBJ2-3; TRBD2 agrees at 10 bases. Germline V gene data show CDR1 as MNHEY and CDR2 as SMNVEV (reference sequence). The CDR3 extends over 13 amino acids. V was clipped by 4 bases and J by 8 bases; unmatched bases: 3. For the CDR3, the DNA is TGTGCCAGCAGTTCCCTAGCGGGGGCTACGCAGTATTTT. This encodes CASSSLAGATQYF.

The chain recombines TRBV5-1 with TRBJ1-4, with 12 bases aligning to TRBD1. Trimming removed 3 bases from V and 8 bases from J; junction bases left unmatched: 5. This CDR3 has 15 amino acids. Germline CDR1 SGHRS, CDR2 YFSETQ. The chain's CDR3 is CASSSPGTGGEKLFF. CDR3 nucleotides: TGCGCCAGCAGCTCGCCCGGGACAGGGGGCGAAAAACTGTTTTTT.

The V call is TRBV13, the J call TRBJ2-3, with D uncertain. In germline, CDR1 is PRHDT, CDR2 FYEKMQ (reference sequence). CDR3 size: 13 residues. Trimming removed 2 bases from V and 1 base from J, with 4 bases in between. The CDR3 sequence is CASSLRGTDTQYF. The CDR3 region has the DNA TGTGCCAGCAGCTTAAGGGGCACAGATACGCAGTATTTT.

The V gene is TRBV10-2, the J gene TRBJ1-5, with D possibly matching TRBD1 (6 bases). Germline V lookup: CDR1 WSHSY, CDR2 SAAADI. Trimming took off 4 bases at V and 4 bases at J, with 11 bases between the two ends. This CDR3 has 14 amino acids. The CDR3 nucleotides read TGCGCCAGCAGTGGGCGGCAGGGGAATCAGCCCCAGCATTTT. Translated: CASSGRQGNQPQHF.

The chain combines TRBV10-1 with TRBJ1-1, with a weak D call TRBD1 (5 bases). From germline, CDR1 is WNHNN and CDR2 SYGVQD (reference sequence). The CDR3 is made up of 13 amino acids. With 5 bases removed from V and 1 base from J, the gap between germline ends came to 8 bases. The CDR3 here is CASSLGPNTEAFF. CDR3 bases: TGCGCCAGCAGTTTGGGACCGAACACTGAAGCTTTCTTT.

The rearrangement joins TRBV7-2 to TRBJ1-6; no firm D call. V shed 4 bases and J shed 7 bases, with 8 bases lying between them. Germline CDR1 and CDR2: SGHTA and FQGNSA. The length of the CDR3 is 13 residues. The CDR3 nucleotides read TGTGCCAGCAGCTCCGTCAAGAATTCACCCCTCCACTTT. This sequence encodes CASSSVKNSPLHF.

This sequence joins TRBV19 and TRBJ1-2, with unresolved D. CDR3 size: 13 residues. V gave up 10 bases and J gave up 3 bases, with 15 bases separating them. Germline CDR1 reads LNHDA; CDR2 reads SQIVND (reference sequence). Written as DNA, the CDR3 is TGTGCCACCCGTACCGACTCGGACTATGGCTACACCTTC. Amino acid sequence: CATRTDSDYGYTF.

The J gene is TRBJ2-7, the V gene TRBV27; perhaps D is TRBD1 or TRBD2 (5 bases each). The CDR3 has 14 amino acids. Germline V gives CDR1 MNHEY, CDR2 SMNVEV (reference sequence). V lost 4 bases and J 4 bases, leaving 14 bases between the germline ends. The CDR3 spells CASSSGPETYEQYF. DNA of the CDR3: TGTGCCAGCAGTTCGGGGCCAGAGACTTACGAGCAGTACTTC.

V is TRBV19 and J is TRBJ1-2; 7 nucleotides match TRBD1. Looked up from germline, CDR1 is LNHDA and CDR2 is SQIVND (reference sequence). J was trimmed by 8 bases and V by 6 bases; bases with no gene match: 6. The CDR3 sequence is 12 residues long. CDR3 in amino acids: CASSITGAGYTF. DNA of the CDR3: TGTGCCAGTAGCATAACAGGGGCCGGCTACACCTTC. The whole variable domain, filled in from reference TRBV19 and TRBJ1-2, reads DGGITQSPKYLFRKEGQNVTLSCEQNLNHDAMYWYRQDPGQGLRLIYYSQIVNDFQKGDIAEGYSVSREKKESFPLTVTSAQKNPTAFYLCASSITGAGYTFGSGTRLTVV.

DNA for the CDR3: TGTGCCACTGGCGGTGGGCAGGCGGAGGGCACAGATACGCAGTATTTT. Encoded protein: CATGGGQAEGTDTQYF. The J gene is TRBJ2-3, the V gene TRBV24-1; the D gene is possibly TRBD2 (5 bases). CDR3 size: 16 residues. V was shortened by 10 bases and J by 1 base, with 20 bases between the two germline ends. Germline loops: CDR1 KGHDR, CDR2 SFDVKD.

The chain joins TRBV24-1 to TRBJ1-5; D is unresolved. This CDR3 spans 12 amino acids. Germline-derived CDR1 and CDR2 are KGHDR and SFDVKD. With 4 bases removed from V and 2 bases from J, the gap between germline ends came to 2 bases. For the CDR3, the DNA is TGTGCCACCAGTGAGGGCAATCAGCCCCAGCATTTT. As protein: CATSEGNQPQHF.

The chain carries TRBV7-2 and TRBJ1-1; D is undetermined. Germline CDR1 and CDR2: SGHTA and FQGNSA. Trimming took off 1 base at V and 5 bases at J, with 14 bases between the two ends. The CDR3 is 15 amino acids. The CDR3 DNA reads as TGTGCCAGCAGCTTAGGGTCATCAGGTAGGACTGAAGCTTTCTTT. Protein: CASSLGSSGRTEAFF.

J is TRBJ2-5 and V is TRBV10-1, with D tentatively TRBD2 (5 bases). The V gene lost 4 bases and the J gene lost 0 bases, with 6 bases spanning the gap. Germline V gives CDR1 WNHNN, CDR2 SYGVQD (reference sequence). This CDR3 spans 13 amino acids. The CDR3 DNA sequence: TGCGCCAGCAGTGCGGGGAACCAAGAGACCCAGTACTTC. Protein product: CASSAGNQETQYF.

The chain recombines TRBV24-1 with TRBJ1-2; 7 bases align to TRBD1. The J segment lost 4 bases and the V segment lost 9 bases, leaving 4 bases of the junction unmatched. The CDR3 has 12 residues. Germline loops: CDR1 KGHDR, CDR2 SFDVKD. The CDR3 coding sequence is TGTGCCACCTGGGGACAGAGCTATGGCTACACCTTC. Residues: CATWGQSYGYTF.